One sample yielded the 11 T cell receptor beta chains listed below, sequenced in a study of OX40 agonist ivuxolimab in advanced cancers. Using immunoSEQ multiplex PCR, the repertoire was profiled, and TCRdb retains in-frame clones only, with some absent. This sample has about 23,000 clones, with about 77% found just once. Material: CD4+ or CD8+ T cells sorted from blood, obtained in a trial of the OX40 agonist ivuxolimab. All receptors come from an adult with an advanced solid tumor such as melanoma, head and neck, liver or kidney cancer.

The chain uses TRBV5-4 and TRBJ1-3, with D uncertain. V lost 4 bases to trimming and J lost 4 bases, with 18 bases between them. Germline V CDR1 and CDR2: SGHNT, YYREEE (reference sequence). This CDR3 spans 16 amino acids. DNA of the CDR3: TGTGCCAGCAGCATTGACGGAGGAATGGCCGGAAACACCATATATTTT. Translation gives CASSIDGGMAGNTIYF.

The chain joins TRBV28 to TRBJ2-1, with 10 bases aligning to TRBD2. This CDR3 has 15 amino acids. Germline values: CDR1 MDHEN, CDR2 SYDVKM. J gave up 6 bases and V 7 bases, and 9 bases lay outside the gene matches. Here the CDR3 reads CASTWSGGAINEQFF. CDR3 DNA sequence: TGTGCCAGCACCTGGAGCGGGGGGGCCATCAATGAGCAGTTCTTC.

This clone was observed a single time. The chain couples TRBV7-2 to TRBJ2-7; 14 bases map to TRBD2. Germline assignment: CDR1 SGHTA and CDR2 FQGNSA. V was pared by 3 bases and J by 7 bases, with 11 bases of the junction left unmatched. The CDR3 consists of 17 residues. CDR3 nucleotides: TGTGCCAGCAGCTTCCCCGGACTAGCGGGAGGATCAGGGGAGCAGTACTTC. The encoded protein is CASSFPGLAGGSGEQYF.

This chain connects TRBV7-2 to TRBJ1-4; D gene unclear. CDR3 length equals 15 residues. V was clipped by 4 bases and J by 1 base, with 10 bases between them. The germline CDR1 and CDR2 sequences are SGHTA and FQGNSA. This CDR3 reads CASSSQGLTNEKLFF. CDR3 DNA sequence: TGTGCCAGCAGCTCCCAAGGACTAACTAATGAAAAACTGTTTTTT.

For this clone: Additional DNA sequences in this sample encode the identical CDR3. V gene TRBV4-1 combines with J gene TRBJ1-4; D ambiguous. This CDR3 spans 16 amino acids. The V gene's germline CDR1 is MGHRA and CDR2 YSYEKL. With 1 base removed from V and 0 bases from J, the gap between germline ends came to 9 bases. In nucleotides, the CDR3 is TGCGCCAGCAGCCAAGGGACGGTTGCAACTAATGAAAAACTGTTTTTT. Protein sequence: CASSQGTVATNEKLFF.

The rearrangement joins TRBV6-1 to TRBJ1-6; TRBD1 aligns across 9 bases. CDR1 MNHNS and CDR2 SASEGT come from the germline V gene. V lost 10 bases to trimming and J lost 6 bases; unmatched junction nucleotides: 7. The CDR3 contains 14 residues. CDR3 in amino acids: CATTDRGGNSPLHF. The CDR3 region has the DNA TGTGCCACTACGGACAGGGGTGGTAATTCACCCCTCCACTTT.

CDR3 coding DNA: TGTGCCAGCAGCCGTACCGGAGGGGGCACTGAAGCTTTCTTT. Its translation is CASSRTGGGTEAFF. The V and J genes are TRBV4-2 and TRBJ1-1, with a tentative D call TRBD1 (6 bases). The V end was cut by 4 bases, the J end by 4 bases, with 13 bases between. The CDR3 extends over 14 amino acids. Germline loops: CDR1 LGHNA, CDR2 YNFKEQ.

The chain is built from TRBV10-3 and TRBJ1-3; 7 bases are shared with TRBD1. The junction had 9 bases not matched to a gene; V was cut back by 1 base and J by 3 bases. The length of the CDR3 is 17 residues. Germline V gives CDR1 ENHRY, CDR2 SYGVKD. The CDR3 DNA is TGTGCCATCAGTGAGTTTCGAGGGGGCTTCGGTGGAAACACCATATATTTT. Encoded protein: CAISEFRGGFGGNTIYF.

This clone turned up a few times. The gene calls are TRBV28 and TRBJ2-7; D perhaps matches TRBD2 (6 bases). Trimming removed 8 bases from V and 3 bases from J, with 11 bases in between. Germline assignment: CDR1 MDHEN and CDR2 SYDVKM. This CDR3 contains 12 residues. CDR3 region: CASGLANYEQYF. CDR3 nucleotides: TGTGCCAGCGGGCTAGCGAACTACGAGCAGTACTTC.

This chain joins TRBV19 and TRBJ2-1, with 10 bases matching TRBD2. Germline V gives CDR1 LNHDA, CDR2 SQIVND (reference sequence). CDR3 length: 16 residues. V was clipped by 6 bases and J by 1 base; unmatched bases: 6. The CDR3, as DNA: TGTGCCAGTAGCCGGACTAGCGGAGGTTCCTACAATGAGCAGTTCTTC. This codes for CASSRTSGGSYNEQFF.

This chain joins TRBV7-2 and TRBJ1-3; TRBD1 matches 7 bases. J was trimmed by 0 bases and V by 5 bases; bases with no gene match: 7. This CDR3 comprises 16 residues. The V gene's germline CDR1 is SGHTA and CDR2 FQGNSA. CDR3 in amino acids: CASSPDRANSGNTIYF. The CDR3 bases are TGTGCCAGCAGCCCCGACAGGGCAAACTCTGGAAACACCATATATTTT.